This TCR beta chain was recorded in a study of read filtering for tumor transcriptome and immune sequencing (TCRdb year 2020). Background on the whole study: The cohort was composed of 17 to 20 male and 14 female patients, with a mean age of approximately 66 years and an age range of roughly 40 to 85. One main goal was a read-filtering strategy for immune repertoire data, in particular deciding whether clonotypes backed by only one read should be removed. By revised international staging, about 8 patients were R-ISS I, approximately 15 were R-ISS II and 6 or 7 were R-ISS III. Per sample, about 4.05 to 10.27 million TCR-region mapped reads were obtained with IR-seq, compared with only about 80 to 1,300 with RNA-seq. Whole-transcriptome libraries were prepared with the TruSeq RNA Access Library Prep Kit after DNase treatment. TCR repertoires obtained by targeted immune repertoire sequencing and by bulk whole-transcriptome sequencing performed on the same bone marrow samples were compared. What the study reported, not specific to this receptor: When single-read clonotypes were removed, the proportions of shared clonotypes in IR-seq and RNA-seq correlated more strongly. In IR-seq, 80% to 85% of clonotypes but roughly 3.5% of total reads were represented by single-read clonotypes, whereas in RNA-seq, 65% to 75% of clonotypes and 40% to 55% of reads were represented by single-read clonotypes. Clonotypes were captured by IR-seq at much higher depth and more reliably than by RNA-seq, and smaller IR-seq throughput was sufficient for identification of most shared clonotypes. The sorted CD138-negative fraction was composed of a mixed bone marrow immune population rather than of purified T cells.

V loses 2 bases, J loses 2 bases, and the germline ends lie 13 bases apart. The cysteine opens and the phenylalanine closes a CDR3 of 15 amino acids. Only the CDR3 region is kept as DNA, spanning 45 bases read in frame from base 1. According to the germline V gene (reference sequence), CDR1 reads MNHEY and CDR2 reads SMNVEV. The Immunoverse kit was used to build TCR libraries from 400 ng RNA, with molecular barcoded adaptors covering alpha/delta and beta/gamma chains. The same RNA used for transcriptome sequencing was used for TCR library preparation. Sequencing of TCR libraries was carried out on an Illumina HiSeq 4000 with 2 x 150 cycles. The authors processed their data as follows. MiXCR aligned TCR reads to human V, D, J and C references and assembled the aligned reads into CDR3 clonotypes, with quality filtering and error correction included. Clonotype counts and gene usage diversity were analyzed with the tcR package in R. Raw mapping reads were checked after the RNA-seq reads had been mapped by STAR aligner version 2.5.3a onto the human GRCh37 genome. To test how sequencing depth affects detected clonotypes, IR-seq fastq files were randomly downsampled with Seqtk 1.3. TCRdb applied fastp at Q25 and MiXCR to the public reads, then kept only in-frame beta chains. Merged by CDR3 protein, the rows form single entries marked with the most common genes and DNA. These V and J calls rely on TCRdb rather than the paper's analysis. In this sample the table shows about 5,500 distinct CDR3 sequences, 20% of which occur a single time. Roughly 18% of the sample rests with the top ten.

This clonotype was picked up a small number of times. Its binding antigen is unknown. No much larger clone exists at a distance of one base, and base qualities are not known. Every patient had bone marrow sampled at the time of active disease. Bone marrow mononuclear cells were isolated by Ficoll-Hypaque density gradient centrifugation. CD138-negative cells were obtained by negative selection after labeling with CD138 magnetic microbeads on a MACS separator, removing myeloma plasma cells. Flow cytometry on an Attune NxT with CD138 antibodies was used to check the purity of the isolated cells. Total RNA was extracted with TRIzol reagent and quantified with a NanoDrop spectrophotometer. Paired RNA-seq and IR-seq were performed on the CD138-negative bone marrow sample of each patient.

Input material: a population of CD138-negative cells sorted from bone marrow. Read against the paper, the sample's cell subset or site label means: bone marrow mononuclear cells depleted of CD138+ plasma/myeloma cells by negative magnetic selection. This receptor was identified in a donor at least 40 years old with multiple myeloma. Recombination joined TRBV27 with TRBJ2-7; the D gene is unclear. CDR3 region: CASSLGVWGTYEQYF. Read as DNA, the sequence is TGTGCCAGCAGTTTAGGGGTCTGGGGAACCTACGAGCAGTACTTC.